Given below is one T cell receptor beta chain in context. No antigen is known for it. The V gene lost 6 bases and the J gene lost 3 bases, with 9 bases spanning the gap. Germline V CDR1 and CDR2: SGHRS, YFSETQ. The CDR3 sequence is 12 residues long. This record comes from a study of CD8+CD57+ T cells in acquired aplastic anemia. Background on the study: DNA from sorted CD4+ and CD8+ cells averaged around 3.5 ug. Healthy donor sequencing depth: approximately 9.9 million CD4+, 11 million to 14 million CD8+ reads.

The use of genomic DNA as template underpinned the TCR beta VDJ and CDR3 profiling. TCRdb called the reads again in MiXCR, with one record for every CDR3 protein. The sample lists approximately 98,000 distinct CDR3 sequences; approximately 48% were seen once. Study outcomes and limitations: Common to patients and controls were around 30 CD8+ CDR3 sequences. With respect to CD8+ Simpson's diversity, patients and controls did not differ significantly.

The clonotype comes from a human donor in good health, serving as a control. Sequenced: sorted CD4+, CD8+, or CD8+CD57+ T cells (not recorded which) from PBMCs. The rearrangement joins TRBV5-1 to TRBJ2-5; possibly TRBD2 for D (6 bases). CDR3 nucleotide sequence: TGCGCCAGCACCAGGGAGGAAGAGACCCAGTACTTC. Amino acids: CASTREEETQYF.